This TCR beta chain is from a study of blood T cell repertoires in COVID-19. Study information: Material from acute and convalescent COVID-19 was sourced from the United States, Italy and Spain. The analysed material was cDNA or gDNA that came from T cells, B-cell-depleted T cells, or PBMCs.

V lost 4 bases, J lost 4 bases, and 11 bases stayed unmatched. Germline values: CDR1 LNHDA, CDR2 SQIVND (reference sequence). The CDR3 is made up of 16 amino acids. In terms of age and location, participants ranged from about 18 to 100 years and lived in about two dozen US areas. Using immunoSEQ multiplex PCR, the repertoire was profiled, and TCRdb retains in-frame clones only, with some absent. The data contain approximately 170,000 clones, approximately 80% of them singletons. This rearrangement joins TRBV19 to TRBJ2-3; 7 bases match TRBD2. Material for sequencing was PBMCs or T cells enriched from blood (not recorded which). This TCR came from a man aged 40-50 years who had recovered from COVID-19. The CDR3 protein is CASSTQFYGRADTQYF. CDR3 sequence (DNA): TGTGCCAGTAGTACTCAGTTTTATGGGAGGGCAGATACGCAGTATTTT.